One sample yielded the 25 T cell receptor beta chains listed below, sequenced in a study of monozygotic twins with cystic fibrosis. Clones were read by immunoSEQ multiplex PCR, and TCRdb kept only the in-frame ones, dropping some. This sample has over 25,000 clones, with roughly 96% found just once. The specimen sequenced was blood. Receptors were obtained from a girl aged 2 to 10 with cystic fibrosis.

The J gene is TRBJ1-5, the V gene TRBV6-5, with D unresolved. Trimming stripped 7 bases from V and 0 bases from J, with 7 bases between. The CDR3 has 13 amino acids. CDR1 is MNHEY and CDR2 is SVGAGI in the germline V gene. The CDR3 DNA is TGTGCCAGCAAAAGAAATAGCAATCAGCCCCAGCATTTT. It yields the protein CASKRNSNQPQHF.

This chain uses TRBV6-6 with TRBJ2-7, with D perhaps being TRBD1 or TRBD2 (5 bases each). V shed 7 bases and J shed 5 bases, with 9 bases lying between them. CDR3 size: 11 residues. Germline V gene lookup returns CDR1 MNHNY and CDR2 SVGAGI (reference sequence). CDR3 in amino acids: CASKTGHEQYF. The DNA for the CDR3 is TGTGCCAGCAAAACGGGGCACGAGCAGTACTTC.

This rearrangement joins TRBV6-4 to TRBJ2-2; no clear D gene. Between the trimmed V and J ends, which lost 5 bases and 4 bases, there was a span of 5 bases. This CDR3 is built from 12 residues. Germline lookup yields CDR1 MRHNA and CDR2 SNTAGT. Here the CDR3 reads CASSTPTGELFF. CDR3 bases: TGTGCCAGCAGTACTCCCACCGGGGAGCTGTTTTTT.

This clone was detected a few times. The chain's CDR3 is CASSPGGNYGYTF. CDR3 bases: TGTGCCAGTAGTCCCGGGGGGAACTATGGCTACACCTTC. V usage is TRBV19 and J usage is TRBJ1-2; weak D call: TRBD1 (5 bases). This CDR3 contains 13 residues. Germline CDR1 is LNHDA and CDR2 is SQIVND (reference sequence). Trimming cost V 5 bases and J 2 bases, with 9 bases left between them.

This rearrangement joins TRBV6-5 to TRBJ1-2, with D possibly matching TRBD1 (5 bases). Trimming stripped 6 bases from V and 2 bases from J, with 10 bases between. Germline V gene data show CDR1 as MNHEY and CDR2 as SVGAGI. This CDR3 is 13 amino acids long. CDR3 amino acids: CASSEDSNYGYTF. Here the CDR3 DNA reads TGTGCCAGCAGCGAAGACAGCAACTATGGCTACACCTTC.

The DNA of the CDR3 is TGTGCTAGTGGCCGGGACACCCGAGCCCCCTACGAGCAGTACTTC. It translates to CASGRDTRAPYEQYF. This chain links TRBV12-5 with TRBJ2-7, with D maybe TRBD1 (6 bases). Per germline, CDR1 LGHNT and CDR2 FRNRAP. The CDR3 sequence is 15 residues long. Trimming took off 6 bases at V and 2 bases at J, with 17 bases between the two ends.

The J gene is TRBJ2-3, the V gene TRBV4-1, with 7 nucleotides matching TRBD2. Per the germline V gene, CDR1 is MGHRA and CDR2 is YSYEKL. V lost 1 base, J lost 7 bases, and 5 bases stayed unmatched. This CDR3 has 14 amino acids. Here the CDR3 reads CASSQVPGGNTQYF. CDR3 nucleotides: TGCGCCAGCAGCCAAGTTCCGGGGGGAAATACGCAGTATTTT.

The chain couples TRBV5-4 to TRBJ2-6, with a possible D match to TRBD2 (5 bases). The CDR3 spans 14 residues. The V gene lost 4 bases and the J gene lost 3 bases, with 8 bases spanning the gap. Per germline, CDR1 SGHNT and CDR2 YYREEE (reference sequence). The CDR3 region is CASSLASGANVLTF. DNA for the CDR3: TGTGCCAGCAGCCTAGCTAGTGGGGCCAACGTCCTGACTTTC.

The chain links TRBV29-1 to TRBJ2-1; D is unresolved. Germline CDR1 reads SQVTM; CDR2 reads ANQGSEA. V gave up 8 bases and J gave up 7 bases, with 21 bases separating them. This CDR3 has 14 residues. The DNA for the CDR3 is TGCAGCTCGATAGTCACAGTGGGCTGGAATGAGCAGTTCTTC. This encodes CSSIVTVGWNEQFF.

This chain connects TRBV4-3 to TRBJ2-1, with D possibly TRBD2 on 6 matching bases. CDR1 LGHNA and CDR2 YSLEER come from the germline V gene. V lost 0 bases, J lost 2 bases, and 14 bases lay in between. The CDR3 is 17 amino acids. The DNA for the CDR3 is TGCGCCAGCAGCCAAGATCGCGGCGGGGTGGCCTACAATGAGCAGTTCTTC. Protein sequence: CASSQDRGGVAYNEQFF.

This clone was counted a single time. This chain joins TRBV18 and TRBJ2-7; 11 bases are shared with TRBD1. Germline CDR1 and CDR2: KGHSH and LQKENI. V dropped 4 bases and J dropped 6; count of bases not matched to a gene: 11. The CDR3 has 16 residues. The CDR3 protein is CASSREPGTGGSEQYF. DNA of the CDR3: TGTGCCAGCTCACGCGAACCCGGGACAGGGGGTTCCGAGCAGTACTTC.

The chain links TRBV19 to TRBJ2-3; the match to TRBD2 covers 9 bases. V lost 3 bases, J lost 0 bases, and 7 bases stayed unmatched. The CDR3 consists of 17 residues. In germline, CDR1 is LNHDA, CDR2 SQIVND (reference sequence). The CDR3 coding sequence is TGTGCCAGTAGTATCAGGGGGACTAGCCGGAGCACAGATACGCAGTATTTT. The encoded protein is CASSIRGTSRSTDTQYF.

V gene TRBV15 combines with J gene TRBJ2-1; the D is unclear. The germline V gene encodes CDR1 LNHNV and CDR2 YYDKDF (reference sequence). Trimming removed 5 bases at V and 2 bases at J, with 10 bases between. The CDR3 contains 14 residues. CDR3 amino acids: CATSARQAYNEQFF. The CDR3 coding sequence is TGTGCCACCAGCGCCCGACAAGCCTACAATGAGCAGTTCTTC.

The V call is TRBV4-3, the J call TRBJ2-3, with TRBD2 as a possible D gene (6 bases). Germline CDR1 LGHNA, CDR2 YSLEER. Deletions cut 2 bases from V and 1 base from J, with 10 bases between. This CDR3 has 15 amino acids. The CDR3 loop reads CASSQSTGGTDTQYF. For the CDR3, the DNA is TGCGCCAGCAGCCAATCCACGGGAGGCACAGATACGCAGTATTTT.

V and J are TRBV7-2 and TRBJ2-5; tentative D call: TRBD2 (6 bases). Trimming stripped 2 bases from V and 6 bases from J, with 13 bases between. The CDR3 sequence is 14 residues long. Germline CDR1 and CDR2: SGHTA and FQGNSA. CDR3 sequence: CASSLPGERQTQYF. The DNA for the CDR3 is TGTGCCAGCAGCTTACCGGGAGAACGGCAGACCCAGTACTTC.

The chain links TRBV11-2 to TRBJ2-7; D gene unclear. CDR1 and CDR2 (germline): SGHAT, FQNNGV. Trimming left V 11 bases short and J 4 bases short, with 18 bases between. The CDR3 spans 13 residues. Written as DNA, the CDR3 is TGTGCCTCCACCGGGTGGGCCCGATACGAGCAGTACTTC. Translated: CASTGWARYEQYF.

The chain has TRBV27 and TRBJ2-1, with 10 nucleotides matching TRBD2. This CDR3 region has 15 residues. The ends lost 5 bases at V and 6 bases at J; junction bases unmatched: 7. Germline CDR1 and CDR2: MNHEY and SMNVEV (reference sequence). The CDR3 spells CASSTGASGSNEQFF. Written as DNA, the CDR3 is TGTGCCAGCAGTACCGGGGCTAGCGGGAGCAATGAGCAGTTCTTC.

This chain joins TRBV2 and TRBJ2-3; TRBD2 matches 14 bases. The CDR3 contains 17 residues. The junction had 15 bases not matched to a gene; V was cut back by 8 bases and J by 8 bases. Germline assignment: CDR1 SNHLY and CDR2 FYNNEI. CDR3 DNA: TGTGCCAGCGCCTTGACGGGACTAGCGGGAGCGGTTGGTACGCAGTATTTT. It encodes CASALTGLAGAVGTQYF.

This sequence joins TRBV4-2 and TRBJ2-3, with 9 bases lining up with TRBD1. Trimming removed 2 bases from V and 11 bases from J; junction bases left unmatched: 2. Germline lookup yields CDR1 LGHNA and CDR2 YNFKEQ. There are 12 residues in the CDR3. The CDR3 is CASSQWGQGQYF. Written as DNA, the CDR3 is TGTGCCAGCAGCCAATGGGGACAGGGGCAGTATTTT.

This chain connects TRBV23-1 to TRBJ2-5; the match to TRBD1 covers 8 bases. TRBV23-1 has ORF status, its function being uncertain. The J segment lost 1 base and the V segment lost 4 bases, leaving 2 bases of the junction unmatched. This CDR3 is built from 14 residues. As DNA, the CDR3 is TGCGCCAGCAGTCTCGGACAGGGCCAAGAGACCCAGTACTTC. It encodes CASSLGQGQETQYF.

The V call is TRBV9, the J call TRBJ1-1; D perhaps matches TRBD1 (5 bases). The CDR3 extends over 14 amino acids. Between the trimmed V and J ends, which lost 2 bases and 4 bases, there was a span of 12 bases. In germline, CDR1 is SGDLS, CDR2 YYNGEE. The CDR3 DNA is TGTGCCAGCAGCGTGAAGGGACGCGGCACTGAAGCTTTCTTT. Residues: CASSVKGRGTEAFF.

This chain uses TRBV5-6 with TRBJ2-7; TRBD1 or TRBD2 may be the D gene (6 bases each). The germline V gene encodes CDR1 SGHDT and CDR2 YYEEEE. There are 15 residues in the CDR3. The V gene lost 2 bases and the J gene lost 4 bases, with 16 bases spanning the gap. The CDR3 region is CASSFDGGPEYEQYF. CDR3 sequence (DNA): TGTGCCAGCAGCTTTGATGGGGGGCCGGAGTACGAGCAGTACTTC.

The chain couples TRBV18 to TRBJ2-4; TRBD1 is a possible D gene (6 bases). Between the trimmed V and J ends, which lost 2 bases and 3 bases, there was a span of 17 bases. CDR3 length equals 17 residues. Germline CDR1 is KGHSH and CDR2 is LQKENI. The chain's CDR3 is CASSPSYDRRSKNIQYF. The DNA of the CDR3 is TGTGCCAGCTCACCAAGCTATGACAGGCGAAGCAAAAACATTCAGTACTTC.

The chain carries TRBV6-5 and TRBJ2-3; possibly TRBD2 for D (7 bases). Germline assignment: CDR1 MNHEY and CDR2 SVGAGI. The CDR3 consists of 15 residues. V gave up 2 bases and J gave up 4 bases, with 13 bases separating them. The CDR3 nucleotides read TGTGCCAGCAGTTACCAGGCGGGGGCCTCAGATACGCAGTATTTT. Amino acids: CASSYQAGASDTQYF.

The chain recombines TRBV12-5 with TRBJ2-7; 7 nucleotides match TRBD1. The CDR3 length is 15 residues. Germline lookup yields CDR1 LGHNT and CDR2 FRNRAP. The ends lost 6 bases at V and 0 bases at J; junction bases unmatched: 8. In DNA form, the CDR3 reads TGTGCTAGTGGCCTCGGACAGGTAAGCTCCTACGAGCAGTACTTC. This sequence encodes CASGLGQVSSYEQYF.